The clone carrying this T cell receptor (beta chain) was seen repeatedly, ten times or more. The antigen is undetermined. The length of the CDR3 is 16 residues. V was pared by 6 bases and J by 2 bases, with 7 bases of the junction left unmatched. Germline V gives CDR1 SGHAT, CDR2 FQNNGV. TCRdb itself ran the 5' RACE reads through MiXCR, one entry per CDR3 protein. The sample records approximately 500,000 distinct CDR3 sequences, 12% being singletons. This sample was included in a study of CD8 T cells in ankylosing spondylitis. Study-wide findings and caveats: Clones linked with disease were CD8+ and fairly uncommon in the peripheral blood. One TCR beta motif, made up of about 8 highly homologous variants, appeared characteristic of ankylosing spondylitis blood.

The chain employs TRBV11-2 and TRBJ2-3, with 11 bases aligning to TRBD2. This TCR was recovered from a male donor with ankylosing spondylitis. The sample comprised blood, either unsorted or a sorted T cell fraction (not recorded which). The CDR3 loop is CASRPRLAGPTDTQYF. CDR3 bases: TGTGCCAGCAGACCCCGACTAGCGGGACCCACAGATACGCAGTATTTT. Drawing the rest from reference TRBV11-2 and TRBJ2-3, the complete variable domain is EAGVAQSPRYKIIEKRQSVAFWCNPISGHATLYWYQQILGQGPKLLIQFQNNGVVDDSQLPKDRFSAERLKGVDSTLKIQPAKLEDSAVYLCASRPRLAGPTDTQYFGPGTRLTVL.